This T cell receptor beta chain appears in the sequencing data of a study of cytomegalovirus exposure and HLA in healthy donors. Looking at the study overall: In an early release, HLA-typed donors contributed tens of millions of unique TCR sequences. The study, taken as a whole, reports: Relative to equally common others, HLA-associated TCR beta chains showed greater clonal expansion in a later analysis. Most observed TCR sequences were rare, whereas some public TCRs were detected in many donors.

About this clone: Its matching antigen is unknown.

The PCR contained 60 Vbeta and 13 Jbeta primers. This table comes from immunoSEQ multiplex PCR, and its TCRdb copy is limited to in-frame clones, with some not included. The profile shows fewer than 200,000 clones, around 79% of them singletons. With 0 bases clipped from V and 6 bases from J, the junction kept 7 bases outside the gene matches. Germline V lookup: CDR1 SGDLS, CDR2 YYNGEE. CDR3 size: 16 residues. Donors were ostensibly healthy at sampling, although undocumented immune exposures were probable. V usage is TRBV9 and J usage is TRBJ2-1; 9 nucleotides line up with TRBD1. Sequenced input: PBMCs. The sequence was obtained from a man aged 40-50 years in good health and CMV-seronegative. The CDR3: CASSVDPGTGRNEQFF. CDR3 bases: TGTGCCAGCAGCGTAGACCCCGGGACAGGGCGCAATGAGCAGTTCTTC.